This T cell receptor beta chain stems from a study of spatial heterogeneity in lung cancer. This clonotype was observed many times. Indicated time point: sample taken at primary tumor resection. Tumor, nontumor lung or frozen PBMC supplied whole RNA that was sequenced unsorted. Patients with untreated early-stage non-small cell lung cancer, numbering 55 to 75, were the donors. This CDR3 contains 13 residues. The ends lost 6 bases at V and 7 bases at J; junction bases unmatched: 4. Germline CDR1 and CDR2: MNHEY and SVGAGI. One entry per CDR3 protein results from TCRdb running MiXCR on the 5' RACE reads. The table shows 40,000 to 45,000 distinct CDR3 sequences, with roughly 13% occurring only once.

The sequence was obtained from a male donor with early-stage non-small cell lung cancer. The gene calls are TRBV6-5 and TRBJ2-1; the match to TRBD1 covers 9 bases. This specimen was PBMCs, taken at surgery. The CDR3 spells CASSRGQGNEQFF. DNA for the CDR3: TGTGCCAGCAGCCGCGGACAGGGGAATGAGCAGTTCTTC.